A selection of T cell receptor beta chains follows, all from one sample in a study of T-cell reconstitution after alpha-beta-depleted transplantation in children. MiXCR, run by TCRdb on the PCR reads, gives a single entry per CDR3 protein. Of around 700,000 distinct CDR3 sequences listed, about an eighth are singletons. The sample consisted of PBMCs, taken before TCRalphabeta/CD19-depleted stem cell transplant. These receptors were taken from a girl aged 2 to 10 with congenital amegakaryocytic thrombocytopenia, due to receive a stem cell transplant. Each CDR3 is given with its conserved first and last residue. Fields, in order: V gene, D gene, clone size, J gene, CDR3 protein, CDR3 DNA. D genes are given only for firm matches. Size is omitted from some rows. Given values are once, few, many or a class for expanded clones.

>TRBV7-9|TRBD1|NA|TRBJ2-5
CASSQDRGQQETQYF
TGTGCCAGCAGCCAGGACAGGGGACAACAAGAGACCCAGTACTTC
>TRBV20-1|TRBD2|NA|TRBJ2-7
CSAVRDYGYEQYF
TGCAGTGCCGTCCGGGACTATGGCTACGAGCAGTACTTC
>TRBV12-3/TRBV12-4|NA|many|TRBJ1-5
CASSIPVGPQHF
TGTGCCAGCAGTATTCCGGTAGGGCCCCAGCATTTT
>TRBV19|NA|few|TRBJ1-5
CASTAQISSNQPQHF
TGTGCCAGTACGGCACAGATTAGTAGCAATCAGCCCCAGCATTTT
>TRBV4-1|NA|many|TRBJ2-7
CASSRDWASYEQYF
TGCGCCAGCAGCCGGGACTGGGCTTCCTACGAGCAGTACTTC
>TRBV30|TRBD1|few|TRBJ1-2
CALDRGVMGYTF
TGTGCCCTGGACAGGGGTGTTATGGGCTACACCTTC
>TRBV29-1|NA|many|TRBJ1-1
CSARGNREDTEAFF
TGCAGCGCGAGGGGGAACAGGGAGGACACTGAAGCTTTCTTT
>TRBV5-1|NA|many|TRBJ1-1
CASSLLTTYGGTEAFF
TGCGCCAGCAGCCTCCTGACCACCTACGGGGGCACTGAAGCTTTCTTT
>TRBV20-1|NA|many|TRBJ1-1
CSAPRGNTEAFF
TGCAGTGCTCCCAGAGGGAACACTGAAGCTTTCTTT
>TRBV9|NA|many|TRBJ2-5
CASSVGRPPGETQYF
TGTGCCAGCAGCGTAGGAAGGCCGCCGGGGGAGACCCAGTACTTC
>TRBV5-1|TRBD2|many|TRBJ2-3
CASSSRWDSGSRVQYF
TGCGCCAGCAGCTCCCGATGGGATAGCGGGAGTCGTGTGCAGTATTTT
>TRBV7-9|TRBD1|many|TRBJ1-6
CASSWDRVTYNSPLHF
TGTGCCAGCAGCTGGGACAGGGTAACCTATAATTCACCCCTCCACTTT
>TRBV7-2|NA|many|TRBJ2-4
CASSPSKWGAKNIQYF
TGTGCCAGCAGCCCCTCGAAGTGGGGGGCCAAAAACATTCAGTACTTC
>TRBV15|NA|NA|TRBJ1-4
CATSSRLGEKLFF
TGTGCCACCAGCTCCCGATTAGGGGAAAAACTGTTTTTT
>TRBV27|NA|few|TRBJ2-7
CASSKLTRSSYEQYF
TGTGCCAGCAGTAAACTCACTCGGAGCTCCTACGAGCAGTACTTC
>TRBV20-1|NA|many|TRBJ2-1
CSARDGRRNPYNEQFF
TGCAGTGCTAGAGATGGGCGGCGGAACCCCTACAATGAGCAGTTCTTC
>TRBV2|NA|NA|TRBJ2-5
CASVRSQETQYF
TGTGCCAGCGTGAGAAGCCAAGAGACCCAGTACTTC
>TRBV21-1|NA|many|TRBJ2-7
CASSKSVRREQYF
TGTGCCAGCAGCAAAAGCGTCAGACGCGAGCAGTACTTC
>TRBV20-1|TRBD1|few|TRBJ2-2
CSASSGTGGTGELFF
TGCAGTGCTTCCTCCGGGACAGGGGGGACCGGGGAGCTGTTTTTT
>TRBV18|NA|NA|TRBJ2-5
CASSPPGRTFQETQYF
TGTGCCAGCTCACCACCTGGCAGAACTTTCCAAGAGACCCAGTACTTC
>TRBV6-1|NA|few|TRBJ1-2
CATTDGNYGYTF
TGTGCCACAACAGACGGGAACTATGGCTACACCTTC
>TRBV13|TRBD2|few|TRBJ2-7
CASRRAGTSYEQYF
TGTGCCAGCAGGCGAGCCGGGACTAGCTACGAGCAGTACTTC
>TRBV7-9|TRBD2|many|TRBJ2-1
CAMTLNKAGVRNEQFF
TGTGCCATGACCCTCAATAAGGCGGGAGTTCGTAATGAGCAGTTCTTC
>TRBV27|NA|many|TRBJ2-2
CASSLGSNTGELFF
TGTGCCAGCAGTTTGGGCTCGAACACCGGGGAGCTGTTTTTT
>TRBV27|TRBD1|few|TRBJ2-7
CASSFQGAHEQYF
TGTGCCAGCAGTTTTCAGGGGGCCCACGAGCAGTACTTC
>TRBV6-1|TRBD1|many|TRBJ2-1
CASSENADRVRFYVYNEQFF
TGTGCCAGCAGTGAAAACGCGGACAGGGTGCGCTTCTACGTTTACAATGAGCAGTTCTTC
>TRBV7-8|NA|few|TRBJ2-3
CASSPPVASMFVTQYF
TGTGCCAGCAGCCCCCCAGTAGCCTCGATGTTTGTTACGCAGTATTTT
>TRBV20-1|NA|few|TRBJ2-3
CSARDRPDTQYF
TGCAGTGCTAGAGACCGCCCAGATACGCAGTATTTT
>TRBV20-1|NA|many|TRBJ1-1
CSAVINTEAFF
TGCAGTGCCGTCATTAACACTGAAGCTTTCTTT
>TRBV6-4|NA|many|TRBJ2-1
CASTFSAGQGISGSGFPEQFF
TGTGCCAGCACCTTCTCTGCGGGACAGGGTATTAGCGGGAGCGGTTTCCCTGAGCAGTTCTTC
>TRBV12-5|NA|few|TRBJ2-1
CASAESDSYNEQFF
TGTGCTAGTGCCGAAAGCGACTCCTACAATGAGCAGTTCTTC
>TRBV29-1|NA|NA|TRBJ2-1
CSVLATRLYNEQFF
TGCAGCGTGCTAGCGACAAGACTCTACAATGAGCAGTTCTTC
>TRBV5-6|NA|few|TRBJ2-7
CASSLVLINEQYF
TGTGCCAGCAGCCTGGTCCTGATCAACGAGCAGTACTTC
>TRBV20-1|TRBD2|many|TRBJ2-1
CSAGGTSGLGMDHTEQFF
TGCAGTGCTGGGGGGACTAGCGGTTTGGGCATGGATCATACTGAGCAGTTCTTC
>TRBV7-6|NA|few|TRBJ2-7
CASSLNDYEQYF
TGTGCCAGCAGCCTCAATGACTACGAGCAGTACTTC
>TRBV4-1|NA|NA|TRBJ2-7
CASSHLRGFQYEQYF
TGCGCCAGCAGCCATCTAAGGGGCTTTCAATACGAGCAGTACTTC
>TRBV15|NA|many|TRBJ1-1
CATSKPGRSTEAFF
TGTGCCACCAGCAAACCGGGACGATCCACTGAAGCTTTCTTT
>TRBV3-1|NA|NA|TRBJ2-1
CASSPMGFSYNEQFF
TGTGCCAGCAGCCCAATGGGTTTCTCCTACAATGAGCAGTTCTTC
>TRBV7-9|NA|NA|TRBJ2-1
CASSPDSGEQFF
TGTGCCAGCAGCCCCGACTCGGGGGAGCAGTTCTTC
>TRBV7-2|TRBD2|many|TRBJ2-1
CASSLLGGGEQFF
TGTGCCAGCAGCTTACTTGGGGGGGGTGAGCAGTTCTTC
>TRBV12-3/TRBV12-4|NA|NA|TRBJ1-5
CASSQAGLVQPQHF
TGTGCCAGCAGCCAAGCGGGGTTGGTTCAGCCCCAGCATTTT
>TRBV20-1|TRBD1|NA|TRBJ2-2
CSAFFPGTGHRSPGGLFF
TGCAGTGCTTTCTTCCCCGGGACAGGGCACCGCTCTCCAGGTGGGCTGTTTTTT
>TRBV4-1|NA|NA|TRBJ2-4
CASSQAPGNIQYF
TGCGCCAGCAGCCAAGCGCCTGGGAACATTCAGTACTTC
>TRBV4-2|NA|many|TRBJ2-5
CASSRLIRETQYF
TGTGCCAGCAGCCGACTAATTCGAGAGACCCAGTACTTC
>TRBV2|NA|NA|TRBJ2-1
CASNAEGNEQFF
TGTGCCAGCAACGCGGAGGGCAATGAGCAGTTCTTC
>TRBV2|NA|many|TRBJ2-3
CASIRSLSTDTQYF
TGTGCCAGCATAAGGAGTCTTAGCACAGATACGCAGTATTTT
>TRBV6-2/TRBV6-3|TRBD2|few|TRBJ2-1
CASTSGLAGVYEQFF
TGTGCCAGCACCTCCGGACTAGCGGGAGTGTATGAGCAGTTCTTC
>TRBV3-1|NA|few|TRBJ2-7
CASSQVYGLAREQYF
TGTGCCAGCAGCCAAGTGTACGGATTGGCTCGCGAGCAGTACTTC
>TRBV5-5|TRBD1|few|TRBJ1-1
CASSSPTGVTEAFF
TGTGCCAGCAGCTCGCCGACAGGGGTAACTGAAGCTTTCTTT
>TRBV7-2|TRBD2|NA|TRBJ2-5
CASSFQTSPQGETQYF
TGTGCCAGCAGCTTTCAGACTAGCCCCCAAGGGGAGACCCAGTACTTC
>TRBV5-1|NA|few|TRBJ2-6
CASNPNGGANVLTF
TGCGCCAGCAACCCTAACGGTGGGGCCAACGTCCTGACTTTC
>TRBV27|TRBD2|many|TRBJ2-1
CASSFIAAGGPSNDEQFF
TGTGCCAGCAGTTTTATCGCAGCGGGAGGCCCCTCAAATGATGAGCAGTTCTTC
>TRBV20-1|TRBD2|NA|TRBJ2-5
CSASPGQVGGAQYF
TGCAGTGCTAGCCCGGGGCAGGTGGGGGGGGCCCAGTACTTC
>TRBV10-3|TRBD2|NA|TRBJ2-1
CAISGTASGRNEQFF
TGTGCCATCAGTGGAACGGCTAGCGGGAGAAATGAGCAGTTCTTC
>TRBV28|NA|few|TRBJ1-5
CASSPRLSQPQHF
TGTGCCAGCAGTCCCCGGTTATCTCAGCCCCAGCATTTT
>TRBV20-1|NA|many|TRBJ2-1
CSALLVQYNEQFF
TGCAGTGCTCTACTAGTACAATACAATGAGCAGTTCTTC
>TRBV12-5|TRBD2|few|TRBJ2-3
CASGLSNPTSGRDWTDTQYF
TGTGCTAGTGGTTTGTCTAATCCGACTAGCGGGAGAGATTGGACAGATACGCAGTATTTT